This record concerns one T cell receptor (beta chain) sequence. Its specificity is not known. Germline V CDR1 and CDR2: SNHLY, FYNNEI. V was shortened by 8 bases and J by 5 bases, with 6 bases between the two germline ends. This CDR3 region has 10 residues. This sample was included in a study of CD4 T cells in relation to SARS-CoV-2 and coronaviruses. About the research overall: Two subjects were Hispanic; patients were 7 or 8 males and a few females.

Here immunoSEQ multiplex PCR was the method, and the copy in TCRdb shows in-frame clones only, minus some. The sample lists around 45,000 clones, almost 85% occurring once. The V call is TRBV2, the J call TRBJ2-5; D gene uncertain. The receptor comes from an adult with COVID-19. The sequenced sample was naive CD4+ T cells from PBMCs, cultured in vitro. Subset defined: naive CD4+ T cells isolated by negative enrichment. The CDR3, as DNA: TGTGCCAGCGCTCAGGAGACCCAGTACTTC. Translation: CASAQETQYF.